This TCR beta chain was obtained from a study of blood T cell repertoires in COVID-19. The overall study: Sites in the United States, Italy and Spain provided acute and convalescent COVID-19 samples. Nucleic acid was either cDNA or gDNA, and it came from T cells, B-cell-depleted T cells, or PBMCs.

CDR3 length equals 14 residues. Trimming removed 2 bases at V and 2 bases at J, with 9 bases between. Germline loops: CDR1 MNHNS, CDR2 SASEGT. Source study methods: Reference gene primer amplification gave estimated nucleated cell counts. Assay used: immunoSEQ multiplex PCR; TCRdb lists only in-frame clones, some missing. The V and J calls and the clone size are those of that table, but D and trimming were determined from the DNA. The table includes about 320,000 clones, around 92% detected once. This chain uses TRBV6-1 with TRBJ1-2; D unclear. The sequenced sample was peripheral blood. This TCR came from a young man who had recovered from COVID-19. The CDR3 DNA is TGTGCCAGCAGTGAATGGATGCGGAACTATGGCTACACCTTC. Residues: CASSEWMRNYGYTF.